The 14 T cell receptor beta chains below were found in one sample sequenced in a study of CD8+CD57+ T cells in acquired aplastic anemia. Patients picked for sequencing had shown CD8+CD57+ cell expansion detected by flow cytometry. According to the study, genomic DNA was the template for TCR beta VDJ and CDR3 profiling. TCRdb fed the reads into MiXCR, producing one record per CDR3 protein. Among approximately 150,000 distinct CDR3 sequences, 65% to 75% were seen once, and the ten largest hold 40% to 55%. The sequenced sample consisted of sorted CD4+, CD8+, or CD8+CD57+ T cells (not recorded which) from PBMCs. The receptors shown here come from a human donor with aplastic anemia.

This chain joins TRBV20-1 and TRBJ2-3, with TRBD2 matching over 8 bases. The CDR3 is made up of 11 amino acids. V dropped 1 base and J dropped 14; count of bases not matched to a gene: 5. The germline gives CDR1 DFQATT, CDR2 SNEGSKA (reference sequence). The CDR3 here is CSARVRTSLYF. The CDR3 DNA follows: TGCAGTGCTAGAGTGAGGACTAGCTTGTATTTT.

The chain employs TRBV7-8 and TRBJ2-1; 8 positions match TRBD2. This CDR3 has 15 residues. Germline V lookup: CDR1 SGHVS, CDR2 FQNEAQ. After removal of 9 bases from V and 2 bases from J, the junction contained 9 bases not matched to a gene. This CDR3 reads CASTVAGGAYNEQFF. The CDR3 region has the DNA TGTGCCAGTACTGTGGCGGGGGGAGCCTACAATGAGCAGTTCTTC. Drawing the rest from reference TRBV7-8 and TRBJ2-1, the complete variable domain is GAGVSQSPRYKVAKRGQDVALRCDPISGHVSLFWYQQALGQGPEFLTYFQNEAQLDKSGLPSDRFFAERPEGSVSTLKIQRTQQEDSAVYLCASTVAGGAYNEQFFGPGTRLTVL.

Concerning this clonotype: At one of its ends the junction is not consistent with the germline gene, which may arise from a read error. The CDR3 reads CATSSPGHHSGANDLTF. As DNA, the CDR3 is TGTGCCACCAGCAGTCCAGGCCACCACTCTGGGGCCAACGACCTGACTTTC. This chain joins TRBV15 and TRBJ2-6; maybe TRBD1 (5 bases). CDR1 LNHNV and CDR2 YYDKDF come from the germline V gene (reference sequence). The CDR3 consists of 17 residues.

This clonotype was recorded many times. The chain couples TRBV7-8 to TRBJ2-5; no definite D call. The CDR3 runs to 16 residues. Germline CDR1 and CDR2: SGHVS and FQNEAQ. Trimming removed 4 bases at V and 2 bases at J, with 17 bases between. The CDR3 region has the DNA TGTGCCAGCAGCTATCAAGGTCCGGCGGTACAAGAGACCCAGTACTTC. This codes for CASSYQGPAVQETQYF.

J is TRBJ2-1 and V is TRBV12-3 or TRBV12-4; TRBD2 matches 12 bases. The junction had 7 bases not matched to a gene; V was cut back by 5 bases and J by 8 bases. The CDR3 length is 15 residues. CDR3 in DNA: TGTGCCAGCAGTGAGCGACTAGCGGGGGAACATGAGCAGTTCTTC. Translation: CASSERLAGEHEQFF.

The J gene is TRBJ1-2, the V gene TRBV7-9, with a tentative D call TRBD1 (6 bases). Trimming removed 1 base from V and 8 bases from J, with 11 bases in between. The germline V gene encodes CDR1 SEHNR and CDR2 FQNEAQ (reference sequence). This CDR3 is 13 amino acids long. The CDR3 region is CASSLESGDGYTF. The CDR3 nucleotides are TGTGCCAGCAGCTTAGAATCAGGGGACGGCTACACCTTC.

A single count supports this clonotype. V is TRBV4-3 and J is TRBJ2-7; D possibly corresponds to TRBD1 (6 bases). Germline V lookup: CDR1 LGHNA, CDR2 YSLEER. CDR3 size: 15 residues. Trimming shortened V by 5 bases and J by 1 base, and 15 bases separated the two germline ends. The CDR3 region is CASSAGVRASYEQYV. The CDR3 DNA reads as TGCGCCAGCAGCGCAGGGGTGCGGGCTTCCTACGAGCAGTACGTC.

The V gene is TRBV5-1, the J gene TRBJ1-1; tentatively, D is TRBD1 (6 bases). There are 15 residues in the CDR3. Germline V gene sequence: CDR1 SGHRS, CDR2 YFSETQ. Trimming stripped 0 bases from V and 1 base from J, with 10 bases between. DNA for the CDR3: TGCGCCAGCAGCTTGGCCAGGGGACCGAACACTGAAGCTTTCTTT. Translated: CASSLARGPNTEAFF.

In nucleotides, the CDR3 is TGCGCCAGCACCCTGGGACTCTCCTATGGCTACACCTTC. Its protein is CASTLGLSYGYTF. This sequence joins TRBV10-1 and TRBJ1-2; maybe TRBD1 (5 bases). Germline V gene sequence: CDR1 WNHNN, CDR2 SYGVQD (reference sequence). The CDR3 has 13 amino acids. Trimming cost V 7 bases and J 4 bases, with 13 bases left between them.

The genes are TRBV9 and TRBJ2-2; D possibly matches TRBD1 or TRBD2 (6 bases each). This CDR3 has 15 residues. The V gene lost 4 bases and the J gene lost 7 bases, with 17 bases spanning the gap. CDR1 and CDR2 from the germline V gene are SGDLS and YYNGEE. Here the CDR3 reads CASSIGGQAHGELFF. Here the CDR3 DNA reads TGTGCCAGCAGCATTGGGGGGCAGGCTCACGGGGAGCTGTTTTTT.

The chain joins TRBV2 to TRBJ2-1; no reliable D call. V was shortened by 5 bases and J by 7 bases, with 6 bases between the two germline ends. The germline CDR1 and CDR2 sequences are SNHLY and FYNNEI. CDR3 length equals 11 residues. The CDR3 loop reads CASSPLNEQFF. CDR3 coding DNA: TGTGCCAGCAGTCCCCTTAATGAGCAGTTCTTC.

The chain couples TRBV29-1 to TRBJ2-7; D is perhaps TRBD1 (7 bases). The CDR3 totals 12 residues. Deletions cut 7 bases from V and 2 bases from J, with 12 bases between. Germline CDR1 reads SQVTM; CDR2 reads ANQGSEA. The CDR3, as DNA: TGCAGCGCGGGGGACAGCCCCTACGAGCAGTACTTC. It codes for CSAGDSPYEQYF.

This clonotype was observed a few times. The chain employs TRBV24-1 and TRBJ2-3, with 10 bases lining up with TRBD1. The CDR3 has 15 residues. The J segment lost 6 bases and the V segment lost 4 bases, leaving 6 bases of the junction unmatched. CDR1 is KGHDR and CDR2 is SFDVKD in the germline V gene. In DNA form, the CDR3 reads TGTGCCACCAGTGAGGAGACAGGGGGCAGGGATACGCAGTATTTT. Translating it yields CATSEETGGRDTQYF.

Comment on this clonotype: The junction departs from germline at one end; a sequencing error may be responsible. CDR3 nucleotide sequence: TGTGCCAGCAGCTTAGACAGATCCTACAATGAGCAGCTCTTC. Translated, it gives CASSLDRSYNEQLF. The rearrangement links TRBV7-2 to TRBJ2-1; the D is unclear. CDR1 SGHTA and CDR2 FQGNSA come from the germline V gene. The CDR3 sequence is 14 residues long. Complete variable domain (other parts from reference TRBV7-2 and TRBJ2-1): GAGVSQSPSNKVTEKGKDVELRCDPISGHTALYWYRQSLGQGLEFLIYFQGNSAPDKSGLPSDRFSAERTGGSVSTLTIQRTQQEDSAVYLCASSLDRSYNEQLFGPGTRLTVL.